One and the same sample provided the 3 T cell receptor beta chains below, sequenced in a study of blood T cell repertoires in COVID-19 (dated by TCRdb to about 2020). Library construction relied on the immunoSEQ multiplex PCR assay. Entries here come from immuneACCESS through TCRdb and include only in-frame sequences with V and J called. Some clones fail to appear in such tables; in the studies checked, an unresolved V gene covers under half of the shortfall, and the cause of the remainder is unknown. The sample table contains around 300,000 clones; only one count was recorded for about 83% of them. The top ten clones comprise approximately 5.7% of the sample. The sequencing input was PBMCs or T cells enriched from blood (not recorded which). Receptors originate from a woman aged 40 to 50 who had recovered from COVID-19.

This clone is a singleton in its sample. The CDR3 sequence is CASSQEPPGKARGVTEAFF. The DNA of the CDR3 is TGCGCCAGCAGCCAAGAACCCCCAGGAAAAGCCAGGGGGGTTACTGAAGCTTTCTTT. The J gene is TRBJ1-1, the V gene TRBV4-3; 7 bases line up with TRBD1. Germline values: CDR1 LGHNA, CDR2 YSLEER. The CDR3 consists of 19 residues. Losses at the gene ends were 0 bases for V and 5 bases for J; bases not matched to a gene: 18.

This clone was seen a single time. The chain combines TRBV9 with TRBJ2-6, with D maybe TRBD2 (5 bases). CDR3 length: 15 residues. V was shortened by 3 bases and J by 2 bases, with 9 bases between the two germline ends. Germline V gene lookup returns CDR1 SGDLS and CDR2 YYNGEE. CDR3 protein: CASSAEGTGANVLTF. The CDR3 DNA sequence: TGTGCCAGCAGCGCCGAGGGTACTGGGGCCAACGTCCTGACTTTC.

This clone appeared once. The chain combines TRBV28 with TRBJ1-5, with 12 bases identical to TRBD1. Germline CDR1 and CDR2: MDHEN and SYDVKM. The CDR3 has 16 residues. Germline trimming cut 5 bases from V and 3 bases from J; bases unmatched to any gene: 5. CDR3 amino acids: CASSPGQGAHNQPQHF. For the CDR3, the DNA is TGTGCCAGCAGTCCGGGACAGGGGGCTCACAATCAGCCCCAGCATTTT.